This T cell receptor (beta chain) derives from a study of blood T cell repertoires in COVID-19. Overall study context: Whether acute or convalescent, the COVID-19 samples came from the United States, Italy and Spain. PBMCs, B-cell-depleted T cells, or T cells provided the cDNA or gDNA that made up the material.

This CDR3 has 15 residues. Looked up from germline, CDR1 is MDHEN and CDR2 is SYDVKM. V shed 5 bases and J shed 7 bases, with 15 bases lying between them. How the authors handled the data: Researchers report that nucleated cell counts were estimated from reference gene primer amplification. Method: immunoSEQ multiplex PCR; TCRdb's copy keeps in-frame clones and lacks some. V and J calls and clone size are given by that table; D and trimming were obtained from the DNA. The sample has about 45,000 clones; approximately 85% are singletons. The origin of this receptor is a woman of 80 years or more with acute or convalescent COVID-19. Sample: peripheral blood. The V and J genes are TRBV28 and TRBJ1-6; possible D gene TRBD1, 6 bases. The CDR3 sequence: CASSPRQVGNSPLHF. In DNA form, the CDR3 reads TGTGCCAGCAGTCCCAGACAGGTCGGAAATTCACCCCTCCACTTT.